These 2 T cell receptor beta chains came from one sample sequenced in a study of spatial heterogeneity in lung cancer (dated by TCRdb to about 2019). Sample time point, as interpreted from the label and publication: sample taken at primary tumor resection. Library preparation was by 5' RACE. Instrument on record: NextSeq 500. In TCRdb, the public reads were trimmed at Q25 with fastp and aligned with MiXCR, with productive beta chains retained. CDR3 protein duplicates are merged, each entry listing the most common genes and DNA. Recorded for this sample are about 20,000 distinct CDR3 sequences; approximately 5.8% of them occurred a single time. The ten biggest clones cover about a third of the sample. The sequences come from PBMCs, collected at surgery. These receptors were obtained from a male donor with early-stage non-small cell lung cancer.

This clonotype came up many times. The chain uses TRBV6-6 and TRBJ1-1; D might be TRBD1 (5 bases). Germline values: CDR1 MNHNY, CDR2 SVGAGI (reference sequence). The ends were cut back, 5 bases at V and 6 bases at J, with 13 bases in the middle. This CDR3 is built from 13 residues. The CDR3 sequence: CASSPQSGPEAFF. The CDR3 DNA follows: TGTGCCAGCAGTCCGCAATCGGGACCTGAAGCTTTCTTT.

This clonotype was detected ten times or more. V and J are TRBV19 and TRBJ2-7; 8 nucleotides match TRBD2. Germline V gives CDR1 LNHDA, CDR2 SQIVND (reference sequence). Germline trimming cut 8 bases from V and 4 bases from J; bases unmatched to any gene: 7. This CDR3 is 13 amino acids long. CDR3 loop: CASPRGGPYEQYF. The CDR3 nucleotides are TGTGCCAGTCCCCGGGGGGGACCGTACGAGCAGTACTTC.